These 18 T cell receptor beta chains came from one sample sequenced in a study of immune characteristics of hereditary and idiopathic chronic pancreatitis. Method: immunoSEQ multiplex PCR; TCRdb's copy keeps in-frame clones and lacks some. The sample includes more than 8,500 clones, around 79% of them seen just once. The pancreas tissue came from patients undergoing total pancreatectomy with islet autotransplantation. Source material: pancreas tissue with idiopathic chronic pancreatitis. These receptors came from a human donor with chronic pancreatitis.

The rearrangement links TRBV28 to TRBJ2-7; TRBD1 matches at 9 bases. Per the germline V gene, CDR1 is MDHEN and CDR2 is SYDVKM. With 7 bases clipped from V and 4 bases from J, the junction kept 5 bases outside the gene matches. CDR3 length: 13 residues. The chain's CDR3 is CASKGQGHYEQYV. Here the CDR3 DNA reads TGTGCCAGCAAGGGACAGGGTCATTACGAGCAGTACGTC.

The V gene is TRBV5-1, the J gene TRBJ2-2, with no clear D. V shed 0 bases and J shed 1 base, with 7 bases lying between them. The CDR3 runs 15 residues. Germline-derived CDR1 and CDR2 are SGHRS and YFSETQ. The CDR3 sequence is CASSLGIGNTGELFF. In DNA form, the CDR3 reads TGCGCCAGCAGCTTGGGGATAGGGAACACCGGGGAGCTGTTTTTT.

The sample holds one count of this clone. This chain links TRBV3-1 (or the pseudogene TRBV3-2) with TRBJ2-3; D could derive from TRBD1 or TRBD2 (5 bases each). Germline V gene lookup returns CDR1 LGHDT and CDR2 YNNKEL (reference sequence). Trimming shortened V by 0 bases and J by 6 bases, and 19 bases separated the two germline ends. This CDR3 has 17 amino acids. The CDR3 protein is CASSQDGATGGGDTQYF. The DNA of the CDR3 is TGTGCCAGCAGCCAAGATGGGGCAACAGGTGGCGGGGATACGCAGTATTTT.

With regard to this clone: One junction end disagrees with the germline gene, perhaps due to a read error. CDR3 nucleotide sequence: TGTGCCAGCAGCCCAGGAGGCCGGGCCAGCTCTTTT. It specifies CASSPGGRASSF. The chain couples TRBV3-1 (or the pseudogene TRBV3-2) to TRBJ1-1; the D is unclear. This CDR3 has 12 residues. Germline lookup yields CDR1 LGHDT and CDR2 YNNKEL (reference sequence).

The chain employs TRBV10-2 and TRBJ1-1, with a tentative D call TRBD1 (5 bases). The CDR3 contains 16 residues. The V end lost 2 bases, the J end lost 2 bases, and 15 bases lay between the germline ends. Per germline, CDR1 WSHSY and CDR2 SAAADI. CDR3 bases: TGCGCCAGCAGTGAGGGGTTTTGGGGACTCAACACTGAAGCTTTCTTT. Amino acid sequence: CASSEGFWGLNTEAFF.

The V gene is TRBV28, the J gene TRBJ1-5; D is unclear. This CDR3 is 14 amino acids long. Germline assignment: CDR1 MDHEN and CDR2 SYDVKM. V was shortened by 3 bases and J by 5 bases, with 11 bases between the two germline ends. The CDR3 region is CASSFGAKDQPQHF. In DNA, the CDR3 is TGTGCCAGCAGTTTCGGTGCCAAAGATCAGCCCCAGCATTTT.

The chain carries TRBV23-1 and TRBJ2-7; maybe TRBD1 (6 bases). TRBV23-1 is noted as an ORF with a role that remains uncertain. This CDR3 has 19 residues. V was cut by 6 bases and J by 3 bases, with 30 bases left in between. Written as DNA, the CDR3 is TGCGCCAGCAGCTGCGATTTCGGCCGGTCCCAGACAGGTAACTACGAGCAGTACGTC. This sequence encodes CASSCDFGRSQTGNYEQYV.

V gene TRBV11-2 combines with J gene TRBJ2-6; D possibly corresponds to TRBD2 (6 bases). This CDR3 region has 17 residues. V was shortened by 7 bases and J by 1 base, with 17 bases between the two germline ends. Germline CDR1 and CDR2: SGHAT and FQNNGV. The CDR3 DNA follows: TGTGCCAGCACCACCGGAGGGGCGGTGTCTGGGGCCAACGTCCTGACTTTC. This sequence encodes CASTTGGAVSGANVLTF.

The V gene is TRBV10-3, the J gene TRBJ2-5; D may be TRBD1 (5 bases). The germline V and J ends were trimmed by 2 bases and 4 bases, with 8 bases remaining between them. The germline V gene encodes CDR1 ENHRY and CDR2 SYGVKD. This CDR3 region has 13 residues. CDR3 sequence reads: CAISEERGETQYF. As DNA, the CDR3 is TGTGCCATCAGTGAGGAAAGGGGAGAGACCCAGTACTTC.

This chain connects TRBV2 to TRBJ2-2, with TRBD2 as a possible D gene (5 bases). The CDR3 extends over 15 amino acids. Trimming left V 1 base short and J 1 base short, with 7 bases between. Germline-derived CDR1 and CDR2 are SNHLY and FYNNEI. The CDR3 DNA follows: TGTGCCAGCAGTGAAGATCGGGGGAACACCGGGGAGCTGTTTTTT. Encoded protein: CASSEDRGNTGELFF.

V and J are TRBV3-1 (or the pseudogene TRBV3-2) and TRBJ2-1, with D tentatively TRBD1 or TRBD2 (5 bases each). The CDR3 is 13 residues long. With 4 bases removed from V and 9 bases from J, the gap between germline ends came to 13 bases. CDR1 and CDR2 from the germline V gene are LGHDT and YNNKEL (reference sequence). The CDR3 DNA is TGTGCCAGCAGCCCCCTTTGGGGGTTTGAGCAGTTCTTC. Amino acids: CASSPLWGFEQFF.

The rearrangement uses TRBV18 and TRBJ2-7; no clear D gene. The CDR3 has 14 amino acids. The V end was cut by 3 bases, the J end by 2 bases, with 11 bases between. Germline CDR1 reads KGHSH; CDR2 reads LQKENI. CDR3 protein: CASSPETVTYEQYF. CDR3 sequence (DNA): TGTGCCAGCTCACCCGAGACGGTGACCTACGAGCAGTACTTC. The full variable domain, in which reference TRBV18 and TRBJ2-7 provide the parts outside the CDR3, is NAGVMQNPRHLVRRRGQEARLRCSPMKGHSHVYWYRQLPEEGLKFMVYLQKENIIDESGMPKERFSAEFPKEGPSILRIQQVVRGDSAAYFCASSPETVTYEQYFGPGTRLTVT.

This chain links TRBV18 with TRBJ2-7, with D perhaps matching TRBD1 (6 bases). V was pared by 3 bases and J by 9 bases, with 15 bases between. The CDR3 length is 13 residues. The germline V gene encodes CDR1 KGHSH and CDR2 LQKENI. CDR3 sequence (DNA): TGTGCCAGCTCACCTTCCGCCAGGGGTGGGCAGTACGTC. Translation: CASSPSARGGQYV.

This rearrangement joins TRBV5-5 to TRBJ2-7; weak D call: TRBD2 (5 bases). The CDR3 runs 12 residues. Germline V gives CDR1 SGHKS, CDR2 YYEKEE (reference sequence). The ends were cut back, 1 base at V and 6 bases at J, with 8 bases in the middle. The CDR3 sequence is CASSLIRGEQYF. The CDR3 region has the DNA TGTGCCAGCAGCTTGATTCGGGGCGAGCAGTACTTC.

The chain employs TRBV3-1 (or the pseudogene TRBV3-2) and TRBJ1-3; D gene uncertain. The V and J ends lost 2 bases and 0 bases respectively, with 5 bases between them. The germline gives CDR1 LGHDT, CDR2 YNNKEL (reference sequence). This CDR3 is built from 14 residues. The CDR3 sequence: CASSQPYSGNTIYF. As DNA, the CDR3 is TGTGCCAGCAGCCAACCCTACTCTGGAAACACCATATATTTT.

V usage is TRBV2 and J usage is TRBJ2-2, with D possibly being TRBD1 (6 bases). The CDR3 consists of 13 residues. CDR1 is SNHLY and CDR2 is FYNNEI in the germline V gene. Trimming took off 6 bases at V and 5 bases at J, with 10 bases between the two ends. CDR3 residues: CASRNRETGELFF. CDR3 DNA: TGTGCCAGCAGGAACAGGGAAACCGGGGAGCTGTTTTTT.

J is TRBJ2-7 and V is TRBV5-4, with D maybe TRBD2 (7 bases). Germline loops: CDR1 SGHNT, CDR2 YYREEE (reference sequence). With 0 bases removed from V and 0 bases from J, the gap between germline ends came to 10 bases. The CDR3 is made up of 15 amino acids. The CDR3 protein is CASSLAGGISYEQYF. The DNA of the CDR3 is TGTGCCAGCAGCTTGGCGGGGGGCATCTCCTACGAGCAGTACTTC.

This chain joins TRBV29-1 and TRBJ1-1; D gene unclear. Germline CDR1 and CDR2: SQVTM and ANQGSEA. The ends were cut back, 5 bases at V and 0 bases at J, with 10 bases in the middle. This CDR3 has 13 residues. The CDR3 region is CSVRPTLNTEAFF. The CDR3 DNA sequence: TGCAGCGTTCGACCGACCCTGAACACTGAAGCTTTCTTT.